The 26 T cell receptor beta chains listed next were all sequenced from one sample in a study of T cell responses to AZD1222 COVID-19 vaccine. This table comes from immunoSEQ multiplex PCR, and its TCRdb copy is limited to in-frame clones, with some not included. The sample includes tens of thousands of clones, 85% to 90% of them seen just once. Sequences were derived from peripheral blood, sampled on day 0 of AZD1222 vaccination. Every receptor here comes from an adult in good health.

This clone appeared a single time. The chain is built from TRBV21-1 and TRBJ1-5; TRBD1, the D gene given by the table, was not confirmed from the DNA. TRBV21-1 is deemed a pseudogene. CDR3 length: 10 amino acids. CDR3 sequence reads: CAPRGQPQHF. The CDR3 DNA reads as TGTGCCCCCAGGGGACAGCCCCAGCATTTT.

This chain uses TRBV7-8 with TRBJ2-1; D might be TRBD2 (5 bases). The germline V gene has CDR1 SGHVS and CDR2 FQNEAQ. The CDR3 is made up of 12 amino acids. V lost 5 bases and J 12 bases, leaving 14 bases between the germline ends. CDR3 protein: CASSKTGSAQFF. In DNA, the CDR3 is TGTGCCAGCAGCAAAACGGGGTCGGCGCAGTTCTTC.

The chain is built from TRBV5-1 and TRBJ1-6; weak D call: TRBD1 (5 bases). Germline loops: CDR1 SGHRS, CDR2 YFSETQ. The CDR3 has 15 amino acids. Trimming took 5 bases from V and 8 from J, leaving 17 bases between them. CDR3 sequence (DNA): TGCGCCAGCAGTTGGGGGGTGGGGCAAGATTCACCCCTCCACTTT. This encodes CASSWGVGQDSPLHF.

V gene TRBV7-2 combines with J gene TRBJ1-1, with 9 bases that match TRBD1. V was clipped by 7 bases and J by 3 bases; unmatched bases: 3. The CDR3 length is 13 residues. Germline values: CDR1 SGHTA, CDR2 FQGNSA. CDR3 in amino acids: CASTQGAHTEAFF. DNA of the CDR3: TGTGCCAGCACACAGGGGGCCCACACTGAAGCTTTCTTT.

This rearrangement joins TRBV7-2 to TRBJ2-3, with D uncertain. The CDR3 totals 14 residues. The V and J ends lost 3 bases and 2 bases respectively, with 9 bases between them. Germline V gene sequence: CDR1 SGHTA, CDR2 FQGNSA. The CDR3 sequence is CASSFPPHTDTQYF. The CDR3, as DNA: TGTGCCAGCAGCTTTCCTCCCCACACAGATACGCAGTATTTT.

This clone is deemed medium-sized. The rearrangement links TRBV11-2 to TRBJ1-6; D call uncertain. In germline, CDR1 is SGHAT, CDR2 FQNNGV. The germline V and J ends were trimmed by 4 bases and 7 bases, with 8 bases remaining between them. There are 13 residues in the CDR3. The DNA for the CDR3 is TGTGCCAGCAGCTCCGGACGGAATTCACCCCTCCACTTT. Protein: CASSSGRNSPLHF. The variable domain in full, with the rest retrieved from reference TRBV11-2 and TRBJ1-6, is EAGVAQSPRYKIIEKRQSVAFWCNPISGHATLYWYQQILGQGPKLLIQFQNNGVVDDSQLPKDRFSAERLKGVDSTLKIQPAKLEDSAVYLCASSSGRNSPLHFGNGTRLTVT.

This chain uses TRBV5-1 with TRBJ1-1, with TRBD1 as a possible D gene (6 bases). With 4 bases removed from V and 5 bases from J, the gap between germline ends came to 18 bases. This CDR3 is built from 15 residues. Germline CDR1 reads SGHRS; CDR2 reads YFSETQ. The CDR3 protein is CASSVEQGSGTEAFF. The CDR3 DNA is TGCGCCAGCAGCGTCGAACAGGGTTCGGGAACTGAAGCTTTCTTT.

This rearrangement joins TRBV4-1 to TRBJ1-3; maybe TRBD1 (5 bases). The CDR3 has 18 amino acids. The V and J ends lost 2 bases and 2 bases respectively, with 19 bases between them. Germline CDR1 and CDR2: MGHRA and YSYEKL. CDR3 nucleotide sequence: TGCGCCAGCAGCCAACAGGCCCGAAGAGCGGACACTGGAAACACCATATATTTT. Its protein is CASSQQARRADTGNTIYF.

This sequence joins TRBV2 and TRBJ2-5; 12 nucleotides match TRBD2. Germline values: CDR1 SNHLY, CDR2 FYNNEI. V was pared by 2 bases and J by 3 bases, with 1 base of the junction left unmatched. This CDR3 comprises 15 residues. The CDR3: CASSEWTSGEETQYF. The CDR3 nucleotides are TGTGCCAGCAGTGAATGGACTAGCGGGGAAGAGACCCAGTACTTC.

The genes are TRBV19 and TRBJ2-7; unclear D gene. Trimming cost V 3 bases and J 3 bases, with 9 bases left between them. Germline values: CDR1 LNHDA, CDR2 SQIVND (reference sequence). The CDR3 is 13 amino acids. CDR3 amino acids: CASSIYGRYEQYF. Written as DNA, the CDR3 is TGTGCCAGTAGTATTTACGGCCGCTACGAGCAGTACTTC.

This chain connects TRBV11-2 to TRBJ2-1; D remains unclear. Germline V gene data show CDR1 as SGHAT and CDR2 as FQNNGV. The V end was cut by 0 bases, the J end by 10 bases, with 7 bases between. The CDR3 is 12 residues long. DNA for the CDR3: TGTGCCAGCAGCTTAGAGGGCAGGGAGCAGTTCTTC. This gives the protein CASSLEGREQFF.

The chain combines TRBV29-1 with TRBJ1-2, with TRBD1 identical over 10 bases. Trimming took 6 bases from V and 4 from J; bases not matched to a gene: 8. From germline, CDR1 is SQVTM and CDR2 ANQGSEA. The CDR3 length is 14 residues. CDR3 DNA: TGCAGCGTCCTCCCGACAGGGGGCGGCTATGGCTACACCTTC. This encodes CSVLPTGGGYGYTF. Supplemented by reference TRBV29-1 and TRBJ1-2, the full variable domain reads SAVISQKPSRDICQRGTSLTIQCQVDSQVTMMFWYRQQPGQSLTLIATANQGSEATYESGFVIDKFPISRPNLTFSTLTVSNMSPEDSSIYLCSVLPTGGGYGYTFGSGTRLTVV.

In nucleotides, the CDR3 is TGTGCCACTTTTTGGGGAGGGGCGGGGGAGGCCTACGAGCAGTACTTC. This codes for CATFWGGAGEAYEQYF. The chain combines TRBV28 with TRBJ2-7, with 7 bases aligning to TRBD2. The CDR3 covers 16 residues. Germline CDR1 reads MDHEN; CDR2 reads SYDVKM. J was trimmed by 2 bases and V by 10 bases; bases with no gene match: 17.

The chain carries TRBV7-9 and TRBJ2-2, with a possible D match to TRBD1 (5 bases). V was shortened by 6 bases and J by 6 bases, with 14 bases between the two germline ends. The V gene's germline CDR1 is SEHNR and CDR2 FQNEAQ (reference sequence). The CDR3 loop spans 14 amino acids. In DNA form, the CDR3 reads TGTGCCAGCAGTCCCAACCAGGGCTCCGGGGAGCTGTTTTTT. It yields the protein CASSPNQGSGELFF. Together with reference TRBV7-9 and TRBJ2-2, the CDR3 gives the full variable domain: DTGVSQNPRHKITKRGQNVTFRCDPISEHNRLYWYRQTLGQGPEFLTYFQNEAQLEKSRLLSDRFSAERPKGSFSTLEIQRTEQGDSAMYLCASSPNQGSGELFFGEGSRLTVL.

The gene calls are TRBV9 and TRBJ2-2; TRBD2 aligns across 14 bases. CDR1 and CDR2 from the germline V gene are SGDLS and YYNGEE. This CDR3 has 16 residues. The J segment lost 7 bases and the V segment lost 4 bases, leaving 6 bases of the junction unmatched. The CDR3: CASSFGLAGGGGELFF. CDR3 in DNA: TGTGCCAGCAGCTTCGGACTAGCGGGAGGTGGCGGGGAGCTGTTTTTT.

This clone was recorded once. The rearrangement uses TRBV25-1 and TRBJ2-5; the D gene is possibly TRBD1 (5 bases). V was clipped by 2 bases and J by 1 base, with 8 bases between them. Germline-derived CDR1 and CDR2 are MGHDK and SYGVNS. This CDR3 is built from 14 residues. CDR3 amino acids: CASSEPGIQETQYF. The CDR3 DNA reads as TGTGCCAGCAGTGAACCAGGGATCCAAGAGACCCAGTACTTC.

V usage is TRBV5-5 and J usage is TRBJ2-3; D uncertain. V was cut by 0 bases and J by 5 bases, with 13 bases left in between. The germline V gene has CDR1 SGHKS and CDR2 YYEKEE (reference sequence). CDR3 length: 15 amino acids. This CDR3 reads CASSLVDPTRDTQYF. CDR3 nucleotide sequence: TGTGCCAGCAGCTTGGTCGATCCTACACGAGATACGCAGTATTTT.

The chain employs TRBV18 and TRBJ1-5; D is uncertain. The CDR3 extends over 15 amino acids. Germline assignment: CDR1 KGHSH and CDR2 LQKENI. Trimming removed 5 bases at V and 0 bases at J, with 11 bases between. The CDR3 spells CASSSLADSNQPQHF. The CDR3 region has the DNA TGTGCCAGCTCATCCCTCGCAGATAGCAATCAGCCCCAGCATTTT.

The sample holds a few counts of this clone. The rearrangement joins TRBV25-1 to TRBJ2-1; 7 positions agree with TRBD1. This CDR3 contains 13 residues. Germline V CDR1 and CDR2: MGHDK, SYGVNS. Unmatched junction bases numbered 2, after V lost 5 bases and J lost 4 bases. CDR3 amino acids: CASSRQGYNEQFF. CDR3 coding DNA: TGTGCCAGCAGTCGACAGGGTTACAATGAGCAGTTCTTC. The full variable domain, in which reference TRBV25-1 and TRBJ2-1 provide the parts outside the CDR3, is EADIYQTPRYLVIGTGKKITLECSQTMGHDKMYWYQQDPGMELHLIHYSYGVNSTEKGDLSSESTVSRIRTEHFPLTLESARPSHTSQYLCASSRQGYNEQFFGPGTRLTVL.

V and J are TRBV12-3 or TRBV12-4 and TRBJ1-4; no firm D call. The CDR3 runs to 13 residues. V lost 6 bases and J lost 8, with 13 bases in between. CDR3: CASSLGPGEKLFF. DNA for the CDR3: TGTGCCAGCAGCCTCGGCCCCGGGGAAAAACTGTTTTTT.

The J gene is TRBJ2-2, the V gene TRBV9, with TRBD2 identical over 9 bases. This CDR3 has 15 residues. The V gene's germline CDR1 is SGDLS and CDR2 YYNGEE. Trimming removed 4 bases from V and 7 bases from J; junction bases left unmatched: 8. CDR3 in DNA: TGTGCCAGCAGCTCCGTAGCGGGAGCGATCGGGGAGCTGTTTTTT. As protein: CASSSVAGAIGELFF.

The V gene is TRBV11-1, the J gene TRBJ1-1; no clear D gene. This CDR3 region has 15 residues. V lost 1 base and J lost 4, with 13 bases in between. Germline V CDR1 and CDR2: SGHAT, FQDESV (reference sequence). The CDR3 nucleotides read TGTGCCAGCAGCTTAGGGTACTCCCGGGGCACTGAAGCTTTCTTT. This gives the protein CASSLGYSRGTEAFF.

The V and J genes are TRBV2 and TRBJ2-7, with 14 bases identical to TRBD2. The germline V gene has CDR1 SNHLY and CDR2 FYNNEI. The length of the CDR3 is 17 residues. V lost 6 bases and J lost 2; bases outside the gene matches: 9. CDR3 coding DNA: TGTGCCAGCAGGGAAAGACTAGCGGGAGGGATCACCTACGAGCAGTACTTC. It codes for CASRERLAGGITYEQYF.

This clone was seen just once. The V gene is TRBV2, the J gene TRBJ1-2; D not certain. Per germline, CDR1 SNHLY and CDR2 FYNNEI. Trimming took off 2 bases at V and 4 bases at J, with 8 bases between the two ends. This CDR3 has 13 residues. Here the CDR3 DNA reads TGTGCCAGCAGTGAATCGGGGATCTATGGCTACACCTTC. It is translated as CASSESGIYGYTF.

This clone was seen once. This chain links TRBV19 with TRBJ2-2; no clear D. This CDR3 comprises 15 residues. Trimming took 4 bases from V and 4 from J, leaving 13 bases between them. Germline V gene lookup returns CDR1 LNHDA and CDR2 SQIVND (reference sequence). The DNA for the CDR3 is TGTGCCAGTAGTAAGGACCAGACCTCCACCGGGGAGCTGTTTTTT. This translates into CASSKDQTSTGELFF.

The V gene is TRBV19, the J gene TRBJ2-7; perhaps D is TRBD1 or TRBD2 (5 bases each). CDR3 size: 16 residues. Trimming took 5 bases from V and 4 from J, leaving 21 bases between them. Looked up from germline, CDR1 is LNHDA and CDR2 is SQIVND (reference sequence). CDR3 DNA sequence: TGTGCCAGTAGTCTAGGGCCGGGACCGACCCCATACGAGCAGTACTTC. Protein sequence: CASSLGPGPTPYEQYF.